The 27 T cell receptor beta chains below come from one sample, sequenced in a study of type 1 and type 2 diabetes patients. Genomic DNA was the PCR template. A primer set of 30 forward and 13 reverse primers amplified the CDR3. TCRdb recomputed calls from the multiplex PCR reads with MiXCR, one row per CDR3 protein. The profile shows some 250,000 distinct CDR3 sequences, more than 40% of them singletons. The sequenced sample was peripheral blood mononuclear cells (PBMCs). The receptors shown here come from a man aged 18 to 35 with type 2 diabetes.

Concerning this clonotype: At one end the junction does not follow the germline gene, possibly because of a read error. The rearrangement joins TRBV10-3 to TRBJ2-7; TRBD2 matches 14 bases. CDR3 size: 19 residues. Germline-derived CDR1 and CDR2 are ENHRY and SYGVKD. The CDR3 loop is CASSDPGLAGERSECEQYF. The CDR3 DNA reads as TGTGCCAGCAGTGATCCGGGACTAGCGGGAGAGAGGTCAGAGTGCGAGCAGTACTTC.

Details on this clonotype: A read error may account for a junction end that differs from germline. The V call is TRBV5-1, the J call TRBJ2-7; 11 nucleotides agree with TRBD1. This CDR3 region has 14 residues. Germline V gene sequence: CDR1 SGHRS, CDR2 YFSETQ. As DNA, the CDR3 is TGTGCCAGCAGACCTCTCGGACAGGGGGCCGAGCAGTACTTC. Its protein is CASRPLGQGAEQYF.

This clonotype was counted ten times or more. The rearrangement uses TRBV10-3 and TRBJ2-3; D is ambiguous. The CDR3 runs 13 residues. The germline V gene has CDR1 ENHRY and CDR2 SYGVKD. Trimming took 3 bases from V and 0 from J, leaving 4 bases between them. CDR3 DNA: TGTGCCATCAGTGAAACTAGCACAGATACGCAGTATTTT. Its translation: CAISETSTDTQYF.

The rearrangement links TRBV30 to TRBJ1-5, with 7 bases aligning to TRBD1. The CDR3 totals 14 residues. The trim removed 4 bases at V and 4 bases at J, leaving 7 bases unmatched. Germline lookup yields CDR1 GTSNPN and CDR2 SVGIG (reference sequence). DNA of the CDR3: TGTGCCTGGACGGCGACAGGGACTAATCAGCCCCAGCATTTT. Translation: CAWTATGTNQPQHF.

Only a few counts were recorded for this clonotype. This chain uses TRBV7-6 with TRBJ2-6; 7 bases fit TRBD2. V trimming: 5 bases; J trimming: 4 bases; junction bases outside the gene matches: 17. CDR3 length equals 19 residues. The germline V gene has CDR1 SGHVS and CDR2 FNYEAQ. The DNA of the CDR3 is TGTGCCAGCAGCGGCCGGTGGGGGGGTCTTGGCTCGGGGGCCAACGTCCTGACTTTC. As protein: CASSGRWGGLGSGANVLTF.

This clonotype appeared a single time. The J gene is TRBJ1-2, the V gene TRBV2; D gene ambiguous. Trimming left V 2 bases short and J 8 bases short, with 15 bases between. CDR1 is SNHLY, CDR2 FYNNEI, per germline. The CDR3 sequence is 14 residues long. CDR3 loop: CASSERARDRGYTF. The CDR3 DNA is TGTGCCAGCAGTGAAAGGGCCCGGGATCGAGGCTACACCTTC.

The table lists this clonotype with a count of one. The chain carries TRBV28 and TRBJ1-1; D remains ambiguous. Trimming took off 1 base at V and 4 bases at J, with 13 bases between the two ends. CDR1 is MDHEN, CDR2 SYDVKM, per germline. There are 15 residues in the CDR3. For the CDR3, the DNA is TGTGCCAGCAGTTTATCGGGCCGTTGGTCCACTGAAGCTTTCTTT. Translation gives CASSLSGRWSTEAFF.

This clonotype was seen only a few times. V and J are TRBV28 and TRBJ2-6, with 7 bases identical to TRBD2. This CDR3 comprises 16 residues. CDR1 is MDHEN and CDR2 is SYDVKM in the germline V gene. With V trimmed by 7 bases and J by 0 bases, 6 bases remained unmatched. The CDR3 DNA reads TGTGCCAGCACCGTGGGGGGGAGCTCTGGGGCCAACGTCCTGACTTTC. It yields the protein CASTVGGSSGANVLTF. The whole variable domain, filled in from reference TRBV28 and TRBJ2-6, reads DVKVTQSSRYLVKRTGEKVFLECVQDMDHENMFWYRQDPGLGLRLIYFSYDVKMKEKGDIPEGYSVSREKKERFSLILESASTNQTSMYLCASTVGGSSGANVLTFGAGSRLTVL.

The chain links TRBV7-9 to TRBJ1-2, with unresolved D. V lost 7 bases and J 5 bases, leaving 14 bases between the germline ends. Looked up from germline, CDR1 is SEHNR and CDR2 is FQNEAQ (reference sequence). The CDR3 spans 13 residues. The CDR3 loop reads CASTILMGYGYTF. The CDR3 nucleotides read TGTGCCAGCACTATTCTTATGGGATATGGCTACACCTTC.

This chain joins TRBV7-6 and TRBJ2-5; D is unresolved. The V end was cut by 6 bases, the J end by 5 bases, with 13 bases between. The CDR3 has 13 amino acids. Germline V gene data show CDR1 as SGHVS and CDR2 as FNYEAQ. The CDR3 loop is CASSPRWVETQYF. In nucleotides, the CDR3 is TGTGCCAGCAGTCCGAGGTGGGTGGAGACCCAGTACTTC.

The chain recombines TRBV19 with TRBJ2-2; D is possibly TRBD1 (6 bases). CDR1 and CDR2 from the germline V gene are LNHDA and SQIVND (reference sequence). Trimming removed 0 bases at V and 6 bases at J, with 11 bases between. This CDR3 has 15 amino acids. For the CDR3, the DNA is TGTGCCAGTAGTATAGATCTTTCAGGGGCCGGGGAGCTGTTTTTT. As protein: CASSIDLSGAGELFF.

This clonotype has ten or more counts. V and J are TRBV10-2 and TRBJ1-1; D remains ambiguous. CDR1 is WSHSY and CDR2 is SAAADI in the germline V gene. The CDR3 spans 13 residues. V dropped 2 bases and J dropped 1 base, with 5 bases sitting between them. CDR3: CASSELSNTEAFF. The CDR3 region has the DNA TGCGCCAGCAGTGAGCTTTCGAACACTGAAGCTTTCTTT.

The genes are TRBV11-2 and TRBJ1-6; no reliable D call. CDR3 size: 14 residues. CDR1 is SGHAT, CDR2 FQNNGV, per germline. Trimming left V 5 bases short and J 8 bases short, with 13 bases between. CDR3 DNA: TGTGCCAGCAGCCCCACCAGTAGAGATTCACCCCTCCACTTT. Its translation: CASSPTSRDSPLHF.

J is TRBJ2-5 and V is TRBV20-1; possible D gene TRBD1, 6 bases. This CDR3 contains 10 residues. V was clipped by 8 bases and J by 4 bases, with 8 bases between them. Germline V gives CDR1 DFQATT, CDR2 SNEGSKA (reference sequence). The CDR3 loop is CSIQGETQYF. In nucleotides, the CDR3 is TGCAGTATACAGGGAGAGACCCAGTACTTC.

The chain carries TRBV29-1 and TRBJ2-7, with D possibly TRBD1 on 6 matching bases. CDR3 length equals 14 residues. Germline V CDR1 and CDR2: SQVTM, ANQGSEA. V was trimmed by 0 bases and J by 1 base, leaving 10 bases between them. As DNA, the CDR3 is TGCAGCGTTGAAGAGGGACACCCATCCTACGAGCAGTACTTC. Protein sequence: CSVEEGHPSYEQYF.

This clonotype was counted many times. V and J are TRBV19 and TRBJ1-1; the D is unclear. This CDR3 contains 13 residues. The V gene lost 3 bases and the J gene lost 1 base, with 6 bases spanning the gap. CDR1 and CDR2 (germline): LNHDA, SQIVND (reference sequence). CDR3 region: CASSIVRNTEAFF. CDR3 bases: TGTGCCAGTAGTATTGTCCGGAACACTGAAGCTTTCTTT.

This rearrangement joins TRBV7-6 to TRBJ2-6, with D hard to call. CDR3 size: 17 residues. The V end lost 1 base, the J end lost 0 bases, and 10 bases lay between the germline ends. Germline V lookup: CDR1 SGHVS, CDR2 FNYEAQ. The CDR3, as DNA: TGTGCCAGCAGCTTAGAAGTTTCCCACTCTGGGGCCAACGTCCTGACTTTC. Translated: CASSLEVSHSGANVLTF.

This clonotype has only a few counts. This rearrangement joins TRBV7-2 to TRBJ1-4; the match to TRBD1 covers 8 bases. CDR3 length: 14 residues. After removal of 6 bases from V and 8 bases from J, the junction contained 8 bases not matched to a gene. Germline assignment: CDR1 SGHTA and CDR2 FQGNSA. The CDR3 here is CASSQTGEDEKLFF. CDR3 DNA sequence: TGTGCCAGCAGTCAGACAGGGGAGGACGAAAAACTGTTTTTT. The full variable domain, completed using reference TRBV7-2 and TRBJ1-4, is GAGVSQSPSNKVTEKGKDVELRCDPISGHTALYWYRQSLGQGLEFLIYFQGNSAPDKSGLPSDRFSAERTGGSVSTLTIQRTQQEDSAVYLCASSQTGEDEKLFFGSGTQLSVL.

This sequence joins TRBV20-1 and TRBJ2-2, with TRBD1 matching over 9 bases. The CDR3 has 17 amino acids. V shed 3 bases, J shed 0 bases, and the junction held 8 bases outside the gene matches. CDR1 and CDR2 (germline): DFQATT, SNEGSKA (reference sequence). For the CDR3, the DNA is TGCAGTGCTAGGGAGGGACAGGGCCCCGCGAACACCGGGGAGCTGTTTTTT. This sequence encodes CSAREGQGPANTGELFF.

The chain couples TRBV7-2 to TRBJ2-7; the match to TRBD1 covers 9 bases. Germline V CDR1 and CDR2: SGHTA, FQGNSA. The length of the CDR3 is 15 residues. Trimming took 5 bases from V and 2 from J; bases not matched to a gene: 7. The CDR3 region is CASSGSTGGPYEQYF. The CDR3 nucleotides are TGTGCCAGCAGCGGCTCGACAGGGGGGCCCTACGAGCAGTACTTC.

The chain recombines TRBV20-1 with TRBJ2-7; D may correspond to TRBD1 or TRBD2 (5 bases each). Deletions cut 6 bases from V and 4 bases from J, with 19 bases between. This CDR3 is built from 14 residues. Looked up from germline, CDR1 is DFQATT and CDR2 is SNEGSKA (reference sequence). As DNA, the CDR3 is TGCAGTGCGGGGCTAGTGGGAGTGAAGTACGAGCAGTACTTC. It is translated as CSAGLVGVKYEQYF.

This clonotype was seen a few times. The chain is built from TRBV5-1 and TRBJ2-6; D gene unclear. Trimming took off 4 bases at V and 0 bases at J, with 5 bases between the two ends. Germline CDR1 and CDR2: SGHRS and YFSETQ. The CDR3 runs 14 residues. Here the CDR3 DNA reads TGCGCCAGCAGCGACGCCTCTGGGGCCAACGTCCTGACTTTC. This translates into CASSDASGANVLTF.

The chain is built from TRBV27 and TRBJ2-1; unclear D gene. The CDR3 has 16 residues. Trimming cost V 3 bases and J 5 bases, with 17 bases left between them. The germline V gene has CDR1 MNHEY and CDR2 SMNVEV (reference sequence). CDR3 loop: CASSFYTLGSDNEQFF. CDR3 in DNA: TGTGCCAGCAGTTTCTACACCCTGGGCAGTGACAATGAGCAGTTCTTC.

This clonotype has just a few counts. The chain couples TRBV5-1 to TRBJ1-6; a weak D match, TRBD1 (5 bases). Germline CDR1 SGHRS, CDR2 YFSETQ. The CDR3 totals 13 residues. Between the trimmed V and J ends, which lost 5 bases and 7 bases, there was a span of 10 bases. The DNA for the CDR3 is TGCGCCAGCAGTTCATCAGGGAATTCACCCCTCCACTTT. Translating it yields CASSSSGNSPLHF.

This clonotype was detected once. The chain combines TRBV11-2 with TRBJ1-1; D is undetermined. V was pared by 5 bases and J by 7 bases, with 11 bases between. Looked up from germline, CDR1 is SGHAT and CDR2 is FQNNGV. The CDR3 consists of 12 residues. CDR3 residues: CASSPFAFEAFF. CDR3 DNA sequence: TGTGCCAGCAGCCCATTTGCATTTGAAGCTTTCTTT.

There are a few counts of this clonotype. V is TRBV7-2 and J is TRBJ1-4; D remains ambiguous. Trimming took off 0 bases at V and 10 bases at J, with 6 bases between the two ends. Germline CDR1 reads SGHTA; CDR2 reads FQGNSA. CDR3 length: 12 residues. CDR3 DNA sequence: TGTGCCAGCAGCTTAGCTATGTCAAAACTGTTTTTT. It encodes CASSLAMSKLFF.

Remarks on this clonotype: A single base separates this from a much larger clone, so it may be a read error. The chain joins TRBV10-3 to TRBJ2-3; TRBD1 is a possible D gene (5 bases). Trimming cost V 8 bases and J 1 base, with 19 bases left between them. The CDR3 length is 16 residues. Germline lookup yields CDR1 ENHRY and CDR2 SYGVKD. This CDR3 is CAICVWWQGGTDTQYF. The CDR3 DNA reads TGTGCCATCTGTGTTTGGTGGCAGGGTGGCACAGATACGCAGTATTTT.